What follows is one TCR beta chain and its context. Antigen specificity is unknown. Germline lookup yields CDR1 MNHEY and CDR2 SMNVEV (reference sequence). The CDR3 has 14 residues. V was cut by 3 bases and J by 1 base, with 10 bases left in between. The source of the sample is a study of cytomegalovirus exposure and HLA in healthy donors. Study-wide points: Analyzed later, most CMV-associated TCR beta chains appeared HLA-restricted. Most TCR sequences proved rare, with some public TCRs found in many donors. Several of the most significant clusters appeared, in a later analysis, to be linked to common viral pathogens.

Healthy bone marrow donors formed the donor group. This PCR relied on a set of 60 Vbeta primers and 13 Jbeta primers. Profiling relied on immunoSEQ multiplex PCR, and the TCRdb table lists in-frame clones only, not all of them. The sample lists fewer than 200,000 clones, approximately 75% occurring once. The sequencing sample was made of PBMCs. This chain connects TRBV27 to TRBJ2-7; D may be TRBD1 (6 bases). The clonotype was recovered from a man aged 25 to 45 in good health and CMV-seropositive. In DNA form, the CDR3 reads TGTGCCAGCAGTTTTTGGGGGCGATCCTACGAGCAGTACTTC. Translating gives CASSFWGRSYEQYF.